This entry lists 10 T cell receptor beta chains sequenced from one sample in a study of T cell responses to AZD1222 COVID-19 vaccine. Sequenced by immunoSEQ multiplex PCR; TCRdb stores in-frame clones only, minus some. This table has some 200,000 clones, more than 85% appearing once. Material: peripheral blood, obtained 28 days after the second AZD1222 dose. These receptors came from an adult who received the AZD1222 COVID-19 vaccine.

This sequence joins TRBV15 and TRBJ2-5; maybe TRBD1 (6 bases). This CDR3 is 15 amino acids long. Germline V gene data show CDR1 as LNHNV and CDR2 as YYDKDF (reference sequence). Trimming pared 0 bases from V and 7 bases from J, leaving 15 bases between. The CDR3 sequence: CATSRDGTPQGTQYF. CDR3 sequence (DNA): TGTGCCACCAGCAGAGATGGGACGCCACAGGGGACCCAGTACTTC.

The gene calls are TRBV25-1 and TRBJ2-6; 7 bases fit TRBD1. Germline CDR1 reads MGHDK; CDR2 reads SYGVNS. V was clipped by 2 bases and J by 0 bases; unmatched bases: 4. This CDR3 is 17 amino acids long. For the CDR3, the DNA is TGTGCCAGCAGTGAAGGACAGGCCCACTCTGGGGCCAACGTCCTGACTTTC. Translation gives CASSEGQAHSGANVLTF.

This chain uses TRBV7-9 with TRBJ1-3; D is ambiguous. CDR3 length: 17 amino acids. Germline V gene lookup returns CDR1 SEHNR and CDR2 FQNEAQ (reference sequence). Trimming took off 2 bases at V and 0 bases at J, with 14 bases between the two ends. The chain's CDR3 is CASSLWGGFNSGNTIYF. CDR3 nucleotide sequence: TGTGCCAGCAGCTTATGGGGAGGCTTTAACTCTGGAAACACCATATATTTT. The full variable domain, with the rest looked up from reference TRBV7-9 and TRBJ1-3, is DTGVSQNPRHKITKRGQNVTFRCDPISEHNRLYWYRQTLGQGPEFLTYFQNEAQLEKSRLLSDRFSAERPKGSFSTLEIQRTEQGDSAMYLCASSLWGGFNSGNTIYFGEGSWLTVV.

This sequence joins TRBV7-3 and TRBJ2-5; 9 nucleotides agree with TRBD2. V lost 3 bases and J lost 5; bases outside the gene matches: 7. There are 15 residues in the CDR3. Germline CDR1 reads SGHTA; CDR2 reads FQGTGA. This CDR3 reads CASSFSGSAGETQYF. The DNA for the CDR3 is TGTGCCAGCAGCTTTAGCGGGAGTGCGGGGGAGACCCAGTACTTC.

J is TRBJ1-4 and V is TRBV11-2; 7 bases match TRBD1. Germline CDR1 is SGHAT and CDR2 is FQNNGV. The CDR3 runs to 15 residues. J lost 8 bases, V lost 0 bases, and 6 bases had no gene match. The CDR3 bases are TGTGCCAGCAGCTTAGAACAGGGGTTGGGAGAAAAACTGTTTTTT. Translated, it gives CASSLEQGLGEKLFF.

The gene calls are TRBV5-5 and TRBJ2-7, with 9 bases aligning to TRBD1. Germline V lookup: CDR1 SGHKS, CDR2 YYEKEE (reference sequence). After removal of 4 bases from V and 0 bases from J, the junction contained 5 bases not matched to a gene. This CDR3 has 15 amino acids. Written as DNA, the CDR3 is TGTGCCAGCAGCCCGGACAGGGGCCTCTCCTACGAGCAGTACTTC. Its protein is CASSPDRGLSYEQYF.

The genes are TRBV6-5 and TRBJ1-5, with D possibly matching TRBD1 (5 bases). The germline CDR1 and CDR2 sequences are MNHEY and SVGAGI. The V gene lost 6 bases and the J gene lost 2 bases, with 11 bases spanning the gap. The CDR3 is made up of 14 amino acids. The chain's CDR3 is CASRGPAGNQPQHF. CDR3 nucleotides: TGTGCCAGCAGGGGACCCGCGGGCAATCAGCCCCAGCATTTT.

V is TRBV10-3 and J is TRBJ2-7; D is tentatively TRBD1 or TRBD2 (5 bases each). Looked up from germline, CDR1 is ENHRY and CDR2 is SYGVKD. CDR3 length equals 14 residues. This CDR3 is CGASVGDGSYEQYF. In DNA, the CDR3 is TGTGGCGCATCGGTGGGGGACGGATCCTACGAGCAGTACTTC.

The chain has TRBV7-9 and TRBJ2-1, with 11 bases identical to TRBD2. The CDR3 spans 16 residues. The germline V gene has CDR1 SEHNR and CDR2 FQNEAQ (reference sequence). J lost 6 bases, V lost 4 bases, and 8 bases had no gene match. CDR3 nucleotides: TGTGCCAGCAGCTCTAGGGGGCTAGCGGGAGGCAATGAGCAGTTCTTC. As protein: CASSSRGLAGGNEQFF.

DNA for the CDR3: TGTGCCAGCAGTTCCCCGTACAGGAGTAGTGGCTACACCTTC. Translation gives CASSSPYRSSGYTF. The rearrangement joins TRBV28 to TRBJ1-2; D perhaps matches TRBD1 (5 bases). The CDR3 runs to 14 residues. V was clipped by 4 bases and J by 7 bases, with 16 bases between them. CDR1 MDHEN and CDR2 SYDVKM come from the germline V gene.